A selection of T cell receptor beta chains follows, all from one sample in a study of T cells in Graves' hyperthyroidism and ophthalmopathy. TCRdb re-analysed the multiplex PCR reads in MiXCR, keeping a single row per CDR3 protein. The sample lists roughly 510,000 distinct CDR3 sequences, about 46% occurring once. The sample taken for sequencing was peripheral blood or thyroid tissue (not recorded which). These receptors all come from an adult woman with Graves' disease, either hyperthyroidism or ophthalmopathy (not recorded which). The CDR3 runs from the conserved cysteine through the conserved F or W. A D gene is named only where the DNA matches it firmly. Clone size, where shown, is once, few, many, or a class for clones that have expanded.

TRBJ2-5,TRBD2,TRBV10-2,16,-,TGCGCCAGCAGTGACTGGAGCGCGGGGGAGGGAGAGACCCAGTACTTC,CASSDWSAGEGETQYF
TRBJ2-7,TRBD2,TRBV27,14,-,TGTGCCAGCAGGAGGACTAGCGGGAACTACGAGCAGTACTTC,CASRRTSGNYEQYF
TRBJ2-7,-,TRBV7-2,13,-,TGTGCCAGCAGCTTGGATCTCCTCGGCGAGCAGTACTTC,CASSLDLLGEQYF
TRBJ1-2,-,TRBV5-1,15,-,TGCGCCAGCAGCTACCTCGTGGGAGCAAACTATGGCTACACCTTC,CASSYLVGANYGYTF
TRBJ1-1,TRBD1,TRBV28,13,-,TGTGCCGTGACCGGGACAGGGGTTTTGGAAGCTTTCTTT,CAVTGTGVLEAFF
TRBJ2-5,TRBD1,TRBV7-2,15,-,TGTGCCAGCAGCTTGAGGGGGGACAGGAATCAGCCCCAGTACTTC,CASSLRGDRNQPQYF
TRBJ1-2,-,TRBV5-1,14,-,TGCGCCAGCAGCTCAGACAGCCCTCGCTATGGCTACACCTTC,CASSSDSPRYGYTF
TRBJ2-2,-,TRBV7-2,15,few,TGTGCCAGCAGCTTGGAGACATTCAACACCGGGGAGCTGTTTTTT,CASSLETFNTGELFF
TRBJ2-3,-,TRBV15,13,few,TGTGCCACCAGCAGAGATCCCACAGATACGCAGTATTTT,CATSRDPTDTQYF
TRBJ2-5,-,TRBV5-1,13,many,TGCGCCAGCAGGGTAAACTTCCAAGAGACCCAGTACTTC,CASRVNFQETQYF
TRBJ1-4,-,TRBV27,14,-,TGTGCCAGCAGGCCGGGCCTTCTGGATGAAAAACTGTTTTTT,CASRPGLLDEKLFF
TRBJ2-7,TRBD2,TRBV10-2,15,-,TGCGCCAGCAGTAACCCTAGCGGAAGGTCCCACGAGCAGTACTTC,CASSNPSGRSHEQYF
TRBJ1-1,-,TRBV9,12,-,TGTGCCAGCAGCGTAGAGACGGGAGAAGCTTTCTTT,CASSVETGEAFF
TRBJ2-7,TRBD1,TRBV11-2,14,many,TGTGCCAGCAGCCTCACAGGGGGGTACTACGAGCAGTACTTC,CASSLTGGYYEQYF
TRBJ1-1,TRBD1,TRBV10-2,14,many,TGCGCCAGCAGTGAAGGGACAGGGGGCACTGAAGCTTTCTTT,CASSEGTGGTEAFF
TRBJ2-7,-,TRBV18,14,-,TGTGCCAGCTCACCACTGCGTGGAACCTACGAGCAGTACTTC,CASSPLRGTYEQYF
TRBJ2-2,TRBD1,TRBV9,14,-,TGTGCCAGCCAAGGACAGGCCTACACCGGGGAGCTGTTTTTT,CASQGQAYTGELFF
TRBJ2-7,TRBD1,TRBV7-9,15,-,TGTGCCAGCAGCTTCCCCGGGACAGGAACCTACGAGCAGTACTTC,CASSFPGTGTYEQYF
TRBJ2-7,-,TRBV6-2/TRBV6-3,13,-,TGTGCCAGCAACGAGGGACGGACCTTGGAGCAGTACTTC,CASNEGRTLEQYF
TRBJ1-6,TRBD1,TRBV7-6,15,once,TGTGCCAGCAGCTTAACAGGGGGCGTAGGATCACCCCTCCACTTT,CASSLTGGVGSPLHF